This T cell receptor (beta chain) was retrieved from a study of control samples from healthy donors and cancer patients. Germline CDR1 reads MNHEY; CDR2 reads SVGAGI. CDR3 length: 14 residues. V was clipped by 7 bases and J by 5 bases; unmatched bases: 8. Profiling relied on immunoSEQ multiplex PCR, and the TCRdb table lists in-frame clones only, not all of them. The sample carries more than 100,000 clones, 85% to 90% recorded once. The TCR comes from a man aged 55 to 70 with lung cancer. Sequenced: PBMCs. The genes are TRBV6-5 and TRBJ2-1; TRBD2 matches at 7 bases. The CDR3 spells CASNQRLANNEQFF. Written as DNA, the CDR3 is TGTGCCAGCAACCAAAGACTAGCCAACAATGAGCAGTTCTTC.